This T cell receptor beta chain was obtained from a study of identical twins. The donors were all healthy and Caucasian. This CDR3 contains 15 residues. The junction had 5 bases not matched to a gene; V was cut back by 6 bases and J by 6 bases. TCRdb itself ran the 5' RACE reads through MiXCR, one entry per CDR3 protein. This repertoire shows fewer than 500,000 distinct CDR3 sequences, roughly 26% found once; its top ten account for roughly 3%. This clonotype was detected only a few times. These sequences were also reported in another study, on T cells expressing NK-cell markers. That source adds: Most of the eight sequenced donors tested HCMV-seropositive; one tested seronegative.

This clonotype was sampled from a woman under 30 in good health. The genes are TRBV12-3 or TRBV12-4 and TRBJ2-1; 13 nucleotides align to TRBD2. The sample consisted of CD4+ T cells sorted from blood. CDR3 nucleotide sequence: TGTGCCAGCAGCTGGACTAGCGGGGGCCCCAATGAGCAGTTCTTC. This sequence encodes CASSWTSGGPNEQFF.